The 5 T cell receptor beta chains below were found in one sample sequenced in a study of siplizumab effects on memory and regulatory T cells. Profiled with immunoSEQ multiplex PCR; TCRdb holds only in-frame clones, not every one. The sample shows some 90,000 clones, approximately 90% of them seen only once. Sequencing was carried out using CD4+ T cells sorted from blood. The origin of the receptors is a human donor in good health.

This clone was seen ten or more times. The CDR3 DNA is TGTGCCTGGAGTGTCAGTCAGAGCATTCAGTACTTC. Encoded protein: CAWSVSQSIQYF. V and J are TRBV30 and TRBJ2-4, with D unclear. The germline V and J ends were trimmed by 0 bases and 9 bases, with 9 bases remaining between them. Germline CDR1 and CDR2: GTSNPN and SVGIG (reference sequence). There are 12 residues in the CDR3.

The V call is TRBV5-6, the J call TRBJ2-7; D is uncertain. V was pared by 0 bases and J by 2 bases, with 12 bases between. The CDR3 length is 15 residues. In germline, CDR1 is SGHDT, CDR2 YYEEEE. The CDR3 DNA reads TGTGCCAGCAGCTTGGTAGGGCCCGCACCCTACGAGCAGTACTTC. Its protein is CASSLVGPAPYEQYF.

As regards this clone: This may stem from a read error, because a much larger clone lies one nucleotide away. The genes are TRBV7-9 and TRBJ2-3; the D call may be TRBD1 or TRBD2 (5 bases each). The V end was cut by 5 bases, the J end by 0 bases, with 12 bases between. The CDR3 runs to 15 residues. In germline, CDR1 is SEHNR, CDR2 FQNEAQ (reference sequence). The CDR3 DNA follows: TGTGCCAGCAGCCTGCAGGGAGTGAGCACAGATACGCAGTATTTT. This encodes CASSLQGVSTDTQYF.

The V and J genes are TRBV27 and TRBJ2-3, with 9 bases lining up with TRBD2. The CDR3 spans 17 residues. Germline CDR1 reads MNHEY; CDR2 reads SMNVEV (reference sequence). V was clipped by 0 bases and J by 3 bases; unmatched bases: 7. The CDR3 DNA follows: TGTGCCAGCAGTTTATCCCAAGCGGGAGGAAGGACAGATACGCAGTATTTT. Translated: CASSLSQAGGRTDTQYF.

The J gene is TRBJ2-7, the V gene TRBV27; tentative D call: TRBD2 (5 bases). The CDR3 runs to 17 residues. From germline, CDR1 is MNHEY and CDR2 SMNVEV (reference sequence). Trimming left V 5 bases short and J 0 bases short, with 20 bases between. The CDR3 DNA is TGTGCCAGCAGTGACTACCCCCCGACCGCCCGCTCCTACGAGCAGTACTTC. Translated: CASSDYPPTARSYEQYF.